This T cell receptor (beta chain) emerged from a study of molecular identifiers for immune sequencing clone quantification. Turning to the study itself: In replicates, RNA taken from roughly 18,000 or 92,000 naive CD8 cells was divided five ways, and four portions underwent sequencing.

A note on this clonotype: Its antigen is not known. Relative to the germline gene, one junction end is altered; a read error may explain this.

This CDR3 has 17 residues. TCRdb re-called the PCR reads through MiXCR, storing one row per CDR3 protein. The sample has 300,000 to 400,000 distinct CDR3 sequences, roughly 24% seen once. Findings and caveats of the study: Clones above 20 RNA copies held over 97% of effector molecules, under 1% in naive cells.

Source material: naive CD8+ T cells from blood, with Jurkat cell RNA spiked in. Indicated subset: FACS-sorted CD8+CD4-CCR7+CD45RA+ naive T cells. The receptor comes from a human donor in good health. Some libraries in this study had Jurkat cell RNA spiked in. The chain combines TRBV5-3 with TRBJ2-3; a weak D match, TRBD2 (5 bases). TRBV5-3 is sorted into the ORF group, with uncertain function. The CDR3 region is CASSLLSGMTSTDTQYF. Here the CDR3 DNA reads TGTGCCAGCAGCTTGTTGTCGGGGATGACTAGCACAGATACGCAGTATTTT.